Described below is a single TCR beta chain sequence and its context. These data originate in a study of technical replicates of blood from a few donors. The repertoire was sequenced with immunoSEQ multiplex PCR; TCRdb's copy has only in-frame clones and lacks some. The profile covers approximately 92,000 clones, with about 95% appearing a single time and about 0.3% taken by the ten largest. Sequencing used T cells isolated from PBMCs. The source of this sequence is a human donor in good health.

The CDR3 protein is CAISVGQLIYEQYF. The CDR3 coding sequence is TGTGCCATCAGTGTGGGACAGCTAATCTACGAGCAGTACTTC. V and J are TRBV10-3 and TRBJ2-7; 7 bases are shared with TRBD1. CDR1 and CDR2 (germline): ENHRY, SYGVKD. The CDR3 covers 14 residues. J was trimmed by 3 bases and V by 4 bases; bases with no gene match: 6.